This T cell receptor (beta chain) is from a study of blood T cell repertoires in COVID-19. Looking at the study overall: The analysed material was cDNA or gDNA that came from T cells, B-cell-depleted T cells, or PBMCs.

Patients at the Seattle site were enrolled during active infection and followed longitudinally. Germline V gives CDR1 MNHEY, CDR2 SVGAGI. This CDR3 contains 16 residues. With 0 bases removed from V and 0 bases from J, the gap between germline ends came to 12 bases. In the original processing: The authors estimated nucleated cell counts from reference gene primer amplification. The protocol was immunoSEQ multiplex PCR, while the TCRdb copy is restricted to in-frame clones and leaves out a portion. The DNA was the basis for D and trimming; V, J and clone size are from that table. This table holds about 210,000 clones, approximately 78% found once.

This clonotype originated in a woman between 65 and 79 years old with COVID-19, enrolled during active disease. This chain connects TRBV6-5 to TRBJ2-7; D uncertain. The specimen was peripheral blood. CDR3 DNA: TGTGCCAGCAGTTACTCGAACAGTCCGCACTCCTACGAGCAGTACTTC. It yields the protein CASSYSNSPHSYEQYF.